The clone carrying this T cell receptor beta chain was recorded many times. This entry is derived from a study of T cells after yellow fever vaccination. TCRdb fed the 5' RACE reads into MiXCR, producing one record per CDR3 protein. The sample has about 310,000 distinct CDR3 sequences, roughly 3.5% seen once. Germline CDR1 reads KGHSH; CDR2 reads LQKENI. The V end was cut by 3 bases, the J end by 4 bases, with 10 bases between. The CDR3 has 15 residues. This TCR came from a man aged 18 to 29 who received the YFV17D yellow fever vaccine. This material consisted of PBMCs, taken on the day of the yellow fever booster vaccination. The J gene is TRBJ2-6, the V gene TRBV18; D is possibly TRBD1 (5 bases). CDR3 region: CASSPLGPGANVLTF. The CDR3 region has the DNA TGTGCCAGCTCACCCTTGGGGCCAGGGGCCAACGTCCTGACTTTC.